A single sample gave rise to the 18 T cell receptor beta chains below, sequenced in a study of blood T cells in healthy people across ages. For the second PCR, which ran for about 6 to 11 cycles, a sample-barcoded 5' primer and a J-beta primer mix were used. TCRdb used MiXCR to reprocess the 5' RACE reads, holding one entry per CDR3 protein. This sample carries fewer than 1.5 million distinct CDR3 sequences, roughly 40% of them seen once, and the ten largest clones take 7.9%. The sample taken for sequencing was blood. The source of these receptors is a woman under 30 in good health.

The V and J genes are TRBV27 and TRBJ2-1; TRBD2 aligns across 9 bases. The CDR3 consists of 19 residues. CDR1 and CDR2 from the germline V gene are MNHEY and SMNVEV (reference sequence). With V trimmed by 6 bases and J by 3 bases, 18 bases remained unmatched. For the CDR3, the DNA is TGTGCCAGCAGCCACACCGAGGCCCCGTCTAGCGGGAACTACAATGAGCAGTTCTTC. Translated: CASSHTEAPSSGNYNEQFF.

A word on this clonotype: This may be a read error, as it is one base from a much larger clone. The rearrangement uses TRBV27 and TRBJ1-2; D is ambiguous. Trimming shortened V by 2 bases and J by 7 bases, and 8 bases separated the two germline ends. Germline values: CDR1 MNHEY, CDR2 SMNVEV (reference sequence). This CDR3 region has 12 residues. CDR3 nucleotide sequence: TGTGCCAGCAGTTTAATGGGGTGTGGCTACACCTTC. Protein sequence: CASSLMGCGYTF.

The chain recombines TRBV2 with TRBJ1-5; 11 bases line up with TRBD1. Germline values: CDR1 SNHLY, CDR2 FYNNEI. The CDR3 spans 15 residues. The trim removed 7 bases at V and 2 bases at J, leaving 4 bases unmatched. CDR3 bases: TGTGCCAGCAAACCGGGACAGGGGGGCAATCAGCCCCAGCATTTT. This codes for CASKPGQGGNQPQHF. The full variable domain, its missing parts supplied by reference TRBV2 and TRBJ1-5, is EPEVTQTPSHQVTQMGQEVILRCVPISNHLYFYWYRQILGQKVEFLVSFYNNEISEKSEIFDDQFSVERPDGSNFTLKIRSTKLEDSAMYFCASKPGQGGNQPQHFGDGTRLSIL.

This clonotype has more than one count but fewer than ten. This chain links TRBV4-1 with TRBJ1-4; no reliable D call. Germline V CDR1 and CDR2: MGHRA, YSYEKL. CDR3 length: 14 amino acids. V was shortened by 4 bases and J by 6 bases, with 12 bases between the two germline ends. CDR3 sequence reads: CASSRAGGDEKLFF. DNA of the CDR3: TGCGCCAGCAGCCGGGCGGGCGGCGATGAAAAACTGTTTTTT.

In this sample, this clonotype turned up a few times. This sequence joins TRBV6-4 and TRBJ2-3, with a possible D match to TRBD2 (5 bases). Germline-derived CDR1 and CDR2 are MRHNA and SNTAGT. The CDR3 is 14 amino acids. V was cut by 0 bases and J by 5 bases, with 9 bases left in between. CDR3 loop: CASSDSPRGDTQYF. Here the CDR3 DNA reads TGTGCCAGCAGTGACTCGCCCCGGGGAGATACGCAGTATTTT.

This clonotype has more than one count but fewer than ten. The chain links TRBV12-3 or TRBV12-4 to TRBJ1-2; D not certain. The V and J ends lost 8 bases and 4 bases respectively, with 17 bases between them. The CDR3 length is 14 residues. CDR3 nucleotides: TGTGCCAGCGGGAGTTCGGGGAGGGCCTATGGCTACACCTTC. It codes for CASGSSGRAYGYTF.

The genes are TRBV7-9 and TRBJ1-2; D is unresolved. V dropped 1 base and J dropped 3 bases, with 15 bases sitting between them. This CDR3 is built from 16 residues. Looked up from germline, CDR1 is SEHNR and CDR2 is FQNEAQ (reference sequence). The CDR3 nucleotides read TGTGCCAGCAGCTTAGATTTCCGGCCGGGCTACTATGGCTACACCTTC. Protein sequence: CASSLDFRPGYYGYTF. Based on the CDR3 plus reference TRBV7-9 and TRBJ1-2, the full variable domain is DTGVSQNPRHKITKRGQNVTFRCDPISEHNRLYWYRQTLGQGPEFLTYFQNEAQLEKSRLLSDRFSAERPKGSFSTLEIQRTEQGDSAMYLCASSLDFRPGYYGYTFGSGTRLTVV.

The rearrangement uses TRBV20-1 and TRBJ2-5; the D is unclear. The CDR3 length is 14 residues. V lost 0 bases to trimming and J lost 2 bases, with 10 bases between them. Germline-derived CDR1 and CDR2 are DFQATT and SNEGSKA (reference sequence). The CDR3 region is CSARDQNRQETQYF. The CDR3 nucleotides read TGCAGTGCTAGAGATCAAAACAGACAAGAGACCCAGTACTTC.

This clonotype was detected a few times. The rearrangement joins TRBV15 to TRBJ1-2, with D possibly being TRBD1 (6 bases). The V and J ends lost 5 bases and 0 bases respectively, with 10 bases between them. Germline V gene data show CDR1 as LNHNV and CDR2 as YYDKDF (reference sequence). The CDR3 covers 14 residues. The CDR3 protein is CATSVWTANYGYTF. For the CDR3, the DNA is TGTGCCACCAGCGTTTGGACAGCTAACTATGGCTACACCTTC.

The chain joins TRBV6-6 to TRBJ1-2; no definite D call. CDR1 is MNHNY and CDR2 is SVGAGI in the germline V gene (reference sequence). The CDR3 is 14 residues long. V was shortened by 3 bases and J by 7 bases, with 15 bases between the two germline ends. CDR3 in amino acids: CASSYEVDWAGYTF. The CDR3 DNA reads TGTGCCAGCAGTTATGAAGTGGATTGGGCTGGCTACACCTTC.

This chain links TRBV27 with TRBJ1-1, with D hard to call. The CDR3 is made up of 12 amino acids. In germline, CDR1 is MNHEY, CDR2 SMNVEV (reference sequence). V shed 4 bases and J shed 11 bases, with 14 bases lying between them. CDR3 DNA sequence: TGTGCCAGCAGTTCCCCGCCCAGGCCGGCTTTCTTT. This sequence encodes CASSSPPRPAFF.

Comments on this clonotype: This sequence may be a read error, since a much larger clone differs from it by one base. The V gene is TRBV12-3 or TRBV12-4, the J gene TRBJ2-1, with TRBD1 as a possible D gene (6 bases). V dropped 4 bases and J dropped 13 bases, with 14 bases sitting between them. This CDR3 comprises 12 residues. The CDR3 is CASSWGQAAQFF. In DNA form, the CDR3 reads TGTGCCAGCAGTTGGGGGCAGGCGGCCCAGTTCTTC.

This clonotype was detected once. The chain has TRBV20-1 and TRBJ2-5; 12 nucleotides agree with TRBD2. With 5 bases clipped from V and 3 bases from J, the junction kept 4 bases outside the gene matches. Looked up from germline, CDR1 is DFQATT and CDR2 is SNEGSKA (reference sequence). This CDR3 comprises 14 residues. The CDR3 is CSAYRLAGEETQYF. DNA of the CDR3: TGCAGTGCTTATAGACTAGCGGGGGAAGAGACCCAGTACTTC.

This clonotype was detected a few times. In nucleotides, the CDR3 is TGTGCCAGCAGCCAAGGGCGGGGACCCTACGAGCAGTACTTC. Protein: CASSQGRGPYEQYF. The J gene is TRBJ2-7, the V gene TRBV14, with D possibly matching TRBD2 (6 bases). From germline, CDR1 is SGHDN and CDR2 FVKESK. The CDR3 totals 14 residues. V was shortened by 1 base and J by 2 bases, with 9 bases between the two germline ends.

The chain carries TRBV3-1 and TRBJ2-5; D uncertain. The J call may be wrong; the DNA end is better matched by TRBJ2-7. Germline CDR1 is LGHDT and CDR2 is YNNKEL (reference sequence). The CDR3 loop spans 15 amino acids. CDR3 sequence (DNA): TGTGCCAGCAGCCAAGTTCCCGGGTTGGCCTACGAGCAGTACTTC. It codes for CASSQVPGLAYEQYF.

The CDR3 nucleotides read TGTGCCAGCAGTTCTTACGGGGAGCTGTTTTTT. Translation: CASSSYGELFF. The rearrangement uses TRBV6-5 and TRBJ2-2, with D hard to call. Trimming stripped 4 bases from V and 7 bases from J, with 4 bases between. CDR1 is MNHEY, CDR2 SVGAGI, per germline. The CDR3 runs 11 residues.

The chain recombines TRBV28 with TRBJ2-3; no clear D gene. Germline-derived CDR1 and CDR2 are MDHEN and SYDVKM. CDR3 length: 16 residues. Deletions cut 5 bases from V and 5 bases from J, with 20 bases between. Here the CDR3 reads CASSPISPSQVDTQYF. CDR3 in DNA: TGTGCCAGCAGTCCCATATCCCCGAGCCAGGTAGATACGCAGTATTTT.

This clonotype was recorded at least ten times. V is TRBV10-2 and J is TRBJ2-1; D is unclear. Germline CDR1 reads WSHSY; CDR2 reads SAAADI. The CDR3 loop spans 18 amino acids. V lost 0 bases to trimming and J lost 0 bases, with 15 bases between them. In DNA form, the CDR3 reads TGCGCCAGCAGTGAGTCGATGCCTATCAAGAACTCCTACAATGAGCAGTTCTTC. Protein product: CASSESMPIKNSYNEQFF.